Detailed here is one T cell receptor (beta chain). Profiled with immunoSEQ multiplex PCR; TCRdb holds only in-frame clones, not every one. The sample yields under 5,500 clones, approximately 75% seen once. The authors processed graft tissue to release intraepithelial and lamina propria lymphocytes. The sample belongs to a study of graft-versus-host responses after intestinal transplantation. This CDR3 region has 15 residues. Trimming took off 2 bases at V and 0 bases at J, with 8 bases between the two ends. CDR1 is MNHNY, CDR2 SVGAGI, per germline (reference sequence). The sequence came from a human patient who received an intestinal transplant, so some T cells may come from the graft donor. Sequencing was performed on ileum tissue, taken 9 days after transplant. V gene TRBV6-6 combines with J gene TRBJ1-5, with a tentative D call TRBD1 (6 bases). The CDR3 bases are TGTGCCAGCAGTTACCCGGGACATAGCAATCAGCCCCAGCATTTT. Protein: CASSYPGHSNQPQHF.